The rows below give T cell receptor beta chains drawn from one sample of a study of T cell repertoires in cytomegalovirus infection. In TCRdb, the reads were re-called with MiXCR into one record per CDR3 protein. The sample lists 90,000 to 120,000 distinct CDR3 sequences; around 22% were seen once. The sample was CD8+ T cells from PBMCs. All receptors derive from a human donor in good health (CMV status not recorded). Some clones in this sample may be carry-over from other donors' samples. CDR3s include the opening cysteine and the closing phenylalanine or tryptophan. Fields, in order: D gene, V gene, clone size, J gene, CDR3 DNA, CDR3 protein. The D gene is left open where the match is weak. Size is omitted from some rows. Given values are once, few, many or a class for expanded clones.

.	TRBV27	.	TRBJ2-1	TGTGCCAGCACCTCAGCGAGGGATGAGCAGTTCTTC	CASTSARDEQFF
TRBD1	TRBV7-9	.	TRBJ2-7	TGTGCCAGCAGCCCCTCGGGACAGTCCTACGAGCAGTACTTC	CASSPSGQSYEQYF
TRBD1	TRBV20-1	.	TRBJ1-5	TGCAGTGCTAGAGGAGAGGGACAGGGGAATCAGCCCCAGCATTTT	CSARGEGQGNQPQHF
.	TRBV20-1	few	TRBJ2-3	TGCAGTGCTAGAGAGACAGCGCTTAGCACAGATACGCAGTATTTT	CSARETALSTDTQYF
.	TRBV6-5	few	TRBJ1-5	TGTGCCACCGGGGGGTTCGGTGCTCAGCCCCAGCATTTT	CATGGFGAQPQHF
.	TRBV27	many	TRBJ2-7	TGTGCCAGCAGTATATCGACAGGCAGCTCCTACGAGCAGTACTTC	CASSISTGSSYEQYF
.	TRBV4-1	once	TRBJ2-1	TGCGCCAGCAGCCAAGATATGGGCAGGCCGAATGAGCAGTTCTTC	CASSQDMGRPNEQFF
.	TRBV30	.	TRBJ2-7	TGTGCCTGGAGTGTTCGGGGGGCGGGAAAAGCCTACGAGCAGTACTTC	CAWSVRGAGKAYEQYF
TRBD1	TRBV20-1	.	TRBJ2-7	TGCAGTGCCACGCGGCGGGACAGGGGGCCGATCGTCTCCTACGAGCAGTACTTC	CSATRRDRGPIVSYEQYF
.	TRBV11-2	many	TRBJ2-2	TGTGCCAGCACCGGAACAGCTTCTTTGAACACCGGGGAGCTGTTTTTT	CASTGTASLNTGELFF
TRBD1	TRBV7-9	.	TRBJ1-1	TGTGCCAGCAGCCCACCACAGGGGGCGCGGACTGAAGCTTTCTTT	CASSPPQGARTEAFF
.	TRBV11-2	.	TRBJ2-7	TGTGCCAGCAGCCCTGACTCCCACGAGCAGTACTTC	CASSPDSHEQYF
.	TRBV4-3	many	TRBJ1-1	TGCGCCAGCAGCCAAGAACCAGGGGCTGAAGCTTTCTTT	CASSQEPGAEAFF
.	TRBV4-3	.	TRBJ1-1	TGCGCCAGCAGCCAAGGGGGCAGGAACACTGAAGCTTTCTTT	CASSQGGRNTEAFF
TRBD1	TRBV7-2	many	TRBJ1-1	TGTGCCAGCAGCTTGAGGGACAGGGGCCCGAACACTGAAGCTTTCTTT	CASSLRDRGPNTEAFF
.	TRBV6-6	many	TRBJ2-1	TGTGCCAGCAGTTATGTGGGTGATGAGCAGTTCTTC	CASSYVGDEQFF
TRBD2	TRBV12-3/TRBV12-4	.	TRBJ2-2	TGTGCCAGCAGTTTGGCCGCGGGGGACACCGGGGAGCTGTTTTTT	CASSLAAGDTGELFF